Following are 15 T cell receptor beta chains from one sample sequenced in a study of blood T cell repertoires in COVID-19. Only in-frame clones appear in the TCRdb table, and some are missing; sequencing was by immunoSEQ multiplex PCR. The sample has roughly 420,000 clones, approximately 90% seen once. The sequenced sample consisted of PBMCs or T cells enriched from blood (not recorded which). The receptors were sampled from a woman aged 25 to 39 with acute COVID-19.

V gene TRBV3-1 (or the pseudogene TRBV3-2) combines with J gene TRBJ1-4; D is ambiguous. The ends were cut back, 3 bases at V and 8 bases at J, with 19 bases in the middle. Germline V gene sequence: CDR1 LGHDT, CDR2 YNNKEL (reference sequence). The CDR3 covers 16 residues. The CDR3 reads CASSQGGMEVGEKLFF. CDR3 sequence (DNA): TGTGCCAGCAGCCAGGGAGGGATGGAAGTTGGGGAAAAACTGTTTTTT.

J is TRBJ2-1 and V is TRBV25-1; a possible D gene is TRBD2 (5 bases). The V and J ends lost 1 base and 0 bases respectively, with 10 bases between them. Germline CDR1 and CDR2: MGHDK and SYGVNS. The CDR3 has 16 residues. CDR3 in DNA: TGTGCCAGCAGTGAATCCGTAGGGAGCTCCTACAATGAGCAGTTCTTC. Translating it yields CASSESVGSSYNEQFF.

This rearrangement joins TRBV20-1 to TRBJ2-5; 7 positions agree with TRBD2. The V gene end was trimmed by 3 bases and the J gene end by 4 bases; junction bases not matched to a gene: 8. Germline V gene data show CDR1 as DFQATT and CDR2 as SNEGSKA (reference sequence). The CDR3 runs to 14 residues. CDR3 sequence reads: CSASLGGSGETQYF. The CDR3 nucleotides read TGCAGTGCTAGTCTCGGGGGGTCGGGAGAGACCCAGTACTTC.

The chain links TRBV2 to TRBJ1-4, with D uncertain. V was cut by 2 bases and J by 3 bases, with 10 bases left in between. This CDR3 is 15 amino acids long. Germline-derived CDR1 and CDR2 are SNHLY and FYNNEI. The CDR3 coding sequence is TGTGCCAGCAGTGAACGTGGGCTTCCTAATGAAAAACTGTTTTTT. Amino acids: CASSERGLPNEKLFF.

The chain employs TRBV3-1 (or the pseudogene TRBV3-2) and TRBJ1-3, with D perhaps TRBD1 (6 bases). Germline values: CDR1 LGHDT, CDR2 YNNKEL (reference sequence). The CDR3 has 15 residues. The V end was cut by 6 bases, the J end by 2 bases, with 14 bases between. The DNA of the CDR3 is TGTGCCAGCAGAAATCAGGGGAAGGCTGGAAACACCATATATTTT. The encoded protein is CASRNQGKAGNTIYF.

The chain combines TRBV5-1 with TRBJ1-6; the match to TRBD1 covers 9 bases. Germline loops: CDR1 SGHRS, CDR2 YFSETQ. The ends lost 4 bases at V and 8 bases at J; junction bases unmatched: 7. CDR3 length: 15 amino acids. The CDR3 sequence is CASSADWTGDSPLHF. The CDR3 DNA follows: TGCGCCAGCAGCGCTGACTGGACAGGGGATTCACCCCTCCACTTT.

This chain connects TRBV6-4 to TRBJ1-1, with D possibly matching TRBD1 (5 bases). Germline lookup yields CDR1 MRHNA and CDR2 SNTAGT. The CDR3 has 13 residues. The germline V and J ends were trimmed by 6 bases and 11 bases, with 19 bases remaining between them. The CDR3 DNA follows: TGTGCCAGCAGAGGAGACTCCCAGGGCCCCGCTTTCTTT. This gives the protein CASRGDSQGPAFF.

This chain uses TRBV5-1 with TRBJ1-4; 9 bases line up with TRBD1. Germline loops: CDR1 SGHRS, CDR2 YFSETQ. The V segment lost 5 bases and the J segment 7 bases; nucleotides outside the gene matches: 6. The CDR3 consists of 14 residues. The CDR3: CASRLGQGGEKLFF. The DNA for the CDR3 is TGCGCCAGCAGGCTGGGACAGGGAGGTGAAAAACTGTTTTTT.

This CDR3 is CASSSRPGSADTQYF. In DNA, the CDR3 is TGCGCCAGCAGCTCGAGACCGGGGAGCGCAGATACGCAGTATTTT. The V call is TRBV5-1, the J call TRBJ2-3; possible D gene TRBD2, 5 bases. This CDR3 is built from 15 residues. The V and J ends lost 3 bases and 4 bases respectively, with 15 bases between them. The V gene's germline CDR1 is SGHRS and CDR2 YFSETQ.

V is TRBV21-1 and J is TRBJ1-5; the table's D call, TRBD1, has no DNA check behind it. TRBV21-1 is deemed a pseudogene. This CDR3 contains 16 residues. CDR3: CASSAGFDRLNQPQHF. CDR3 in DNA: TGTGCCAGCAGCGCAGGATTTGACAGGCTCAATCAGCCCCAGCATTTT.

The rearrangement uses TRBV5-1 and TRBJ2-1; D perhaps matches TRBD2 (5 bases). The CDR3 has 15 residues. Germline-derived CDR1 and CDR2 are SGHRS and YFSETQ. Trimming stripped 2 bases from V and 2 bases from J, with 11 bases between. The DNA of the CDR3 is TGCGCCAGCAGCTTTATAGCGTTCCCCTACAATGAGCAGTTCTTC. It translates to CASSFIAFPYNEQFF. The variable domain in full, with the rest retrieved from reference TRBV5-1 and TRBJ2-1, is KAGVTQTPRYLIKTRGQQVTLSCSPISGHRSVSWYQQTPGQGLQFLFEYFSETQRNKGNFPGRFSGRQFSNSRSEMNVSTLELGDSALYLCASSFIAFPYNEQFFGPGTRLTVL.

The rearrangement uses TRBV21-1 and TRBJ1-6; no DNA check was done on the table's D call, TRBD1. TRBV21-1 is a documented pseudogene. This CDR3 has 18 amino acids. The CDR3 DNA reads TGTGCCAGCAGCAAAAGGAGGGACAGGGCCCCCTATAATTCACCCCTCCACTTT. Protein: CASSKRRDRAPYNSPLHF.

This clone was detected only once. The DNA of the CDR3 is TGTGCCAGCAGCACCGCGGGGGCTGCCTACAATGAGCAGTTCTTC. Translating gives CASSTAGAAYNEQFF. The chain carries TRBV21-1 and TRBJ2-1; the table's D gene call, TRBD2, was not cross checked with the DNA. TRBV21-1 is labeled a pseudogene. The CDR3 is 15 amino acids.

V usage is TRBV5-1 and J usage is TRBJ1-4; D remains unclear. The CDR3 is 14 amino acids. CDR1 is SGHRS, CDR2 YFSETQ, per germline. V shed 2 bases and J shed 8 bases, with 13 bases lying between them. The CDR3 spells CASSLSRLGEKLFF. The CDR3 region has the DNA TGCGCCAGCAGCTTATCTCGGCTGGGCGAAAAACTGTTTTTT.

Comment on this clone: Other nucleotide sequences in the sample specify the same CDR3. The rearrangement uses TRBV9 and TRBJ1-1, with 9 nucleotides matching TRBD1. The ends lost 3 bases at V and 5 bases at J; junction bases unmatched: 5. CDR1 is SGDLS and CDR2 is YYNGEE in the germline V gene. The CDR3 consists of 14 residues. For the CDR3, the DNA is TGTGCCAGCAGCGCTACAGGGGGCTTGACTGAAGCTTTCTTT. It is translated as CASSATGGLTEAFF.